This T cell receptor (beta chain) was profiled in a study of blood T cells in healthy people across ages (dated by TCRdb to the mid-2010s). About the study as a whole: In model experiments, template switching captured roughly one uniquely barcoded TCR beta cDNA molecule for every two T cells. Using deep sequencing normalized with unique cDNA molecular identifiers, the study measured how TCR beta repertoire diversity changes with age. Donors were grouped into four age groups: young (average 16 years), middle-aged (39), aged (about 60) and long-lived (about 90). To avoid experimental bias, donors of different ages were spread randomly across the sequencing lanes. Using the same blood draw, the study looked at two additional independent replicas of 1 million unique cDNA reads for two donors, one aged 18 to 30 and the other aged 80 or older. Summary of the overall study and its limitations: Compared with the aged group, the long-lived group had more naive CD4+ T cells, fewer expanded clones and increased TCR diversity, suggesting age selection. Estimates of total diversity based on one million sequenced T cells were considered lower bounds and underestimates. Because the CMV infection status of the donors was unknown, age-related changes in expanded clonotypes may potentially have been confounded. The percentage of naive T cells measured by flow cytometry correlated strongly with observed TCR beta diversity. Bulk unsorted PBMC profiling prevented conclusive comparison of naive and antigen-experienced compartments. As age increased, observed TCR beta diversity per million T cells dropped in a roughly linear way, and a significant reduction was already evident by age 40.

Systemically healthy Caucasian individuals from Russia, about 38 in total and aged roughly 6 to 95 years, were included as donors. Around 10 milliliters of peripheral blood were drawn from each donor into EDTA-treated Vacutainer tubes. Ficoll-Paque density-gradient centrifugation was used to isolate PBMCs, with at least 6 million per sample. Trizol reagent was used to extract total RNA from the PBMCs, yielding at least 6 micrograms per sample. The percentages of naive CD45RAhigh/CD27high T cells were determined by flow cytometry on a PBMC aliquot from every donor. Details on this clonotype: This clone's antigen is unknown. No base-level quality is on record; no much larger clone is a single base apart.

Library creation used 5' RACE. Sequencing relied on an Illumina HiSeq 2500. A second PCR of about 7 to 12 cycles was run with a J-beta primer mix and a sample-barcoded 5' primer. Each TCR beta cDNA molecule received a unique molecular identifier from a template-switch 5' adaptor carrying 12 random nucleotides. Each sample yielded at least 2.5 million CDR3-containing paired-end reads. The Mint cDNA synthesis kit, primed by a TRBC-specific oligonucleotide, was used to synthesize first-strand cDNA from all RNA. All cDNA was treated with uracil-DNA glycosylase and then went through a first 18-cycle PCR with the universal primers M1SS and BC2_uni_R. The authors processed their data as follows. For normalization, 1 million high-quality reads were randomly selected from each sample, with every read carrying a distinct molecular identifier. Reads with shared molecular identifiers were discarded instead of being binned into consensus sequences. MiTCR, with a Q25 quality threshold and the strictest error-elimination algorithm, was used for CDR3 identification, clonotype clustering and error correction. A nonparametric unseen species model with Euler transformation was used to estimate a lower bound on total TCR beta diversity. TCRdb redid the processing of the public reads, applying fastp at Q25 and MiXCR, and retained in-frame beta chains. For every CDR3 protein sequence, its rows merge into one entry that carries the most common genes and DNA. These V and J calls originate from TCRdb's pipeline instead of the authors' own analysis. The sample table shows more than 800,000 distinct CDR3 sequences, and more than 25% are seen once. Together, the top ten hold around a sixth of the sample.

Trimming at the junction amounts to 6 bases on V and 5 bases on J, and the germline ends lie 15 bases apart. The CDR3 starts with the cysteine, ends with the phenylalanine, and has 14 residues. Left in the record is the CDR3 DNA by itself, 42 bases read in frame from the first base. The sequence was collected from an elderly woman in good health. The sequenced material came from blood. The chain is made from TRBV12-3 or TRBV12-4 and TRBJ2-3; TRBD1 might be the D gene, on 6 matching bases. DNA sequence: TGTGCCAGCAGACGGGACACAGAGGTAGATACGCAGTATTTT. It specifies CASRRDTEVDTQYF.